Sequencing of this TCR beta chain was carried out in a study of blood T cell repertoires in COVID-19. Across the study: The cDNA or gDNA used as material had been derived from T cells, B-cell-depleted T cells, or PBMCs.

Looked up from germline, CDR1 is LNHDA and CDR2 is SQIVND (reference sequence). The CDR3 has 16 residues. Trimming removed 6 bases at V and 4 bases at J, with 21 bases between. Sequenced by immunoSEQ multiplex PCR; TCRdb stores in-frame clones only, minus some. The table lists about 83,000 clones, about 83% of them singletons, with about 5.3% in the top ten. The source is a man in his fifties or sixties with acute or convalescent COVID-19. What was sequenced was peripheral blood. This chain uses TRBV19 with TRBJ2-5, with a weak D call TRBD1 (6 bases). The CDR3 loop is CASRSSGARAAETQYF. For the CDR3, the DNA is TGTGCCAGTAGGTCCTCAGGGGCCAGGGCGGCAGAGACCCAGTACTTC.